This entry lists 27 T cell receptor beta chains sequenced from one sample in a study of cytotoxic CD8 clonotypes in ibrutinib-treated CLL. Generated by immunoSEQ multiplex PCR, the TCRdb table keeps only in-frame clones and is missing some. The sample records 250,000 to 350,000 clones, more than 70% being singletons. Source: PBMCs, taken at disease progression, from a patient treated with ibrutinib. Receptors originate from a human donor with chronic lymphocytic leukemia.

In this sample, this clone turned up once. In DNA, the CDR3 is TGCGCCAGCAGCTACAACAGGGGCGAGCAGTACTTC. This codes for CASSYNRGEQYF. J is TRBJ2-7 and V is TRBV5-1; 7 bases map to TRBD1. V lost 3 bases, J lost 6 bases, and 3 bases stayed unmatched. CDR3 length equals 12 residues. The V gene's germline CDR1 is SGHRS and CDR2 YFSETQ.

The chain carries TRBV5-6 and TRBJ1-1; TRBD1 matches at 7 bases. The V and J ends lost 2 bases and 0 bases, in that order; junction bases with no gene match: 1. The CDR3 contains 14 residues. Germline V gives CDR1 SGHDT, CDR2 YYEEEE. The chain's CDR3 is CASSFRGMNTEAFF. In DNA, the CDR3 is TGTGCCAGCAGCTTCAGGGGGATGAACACTGAAGCTTTCTTT.

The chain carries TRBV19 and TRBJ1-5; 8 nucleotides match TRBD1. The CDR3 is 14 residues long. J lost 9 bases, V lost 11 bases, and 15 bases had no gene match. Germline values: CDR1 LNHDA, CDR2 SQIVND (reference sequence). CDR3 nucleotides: TGTGCCGGAAGTGACAGGGGCCGTCCGGGGCCCCAGCATTTT. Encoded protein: CAGSDRGRPGPQHF.

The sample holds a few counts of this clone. Written as DNA, the CDR3 is TGTGCCAGCAGTTTGTCCCCCTACGAGCAGTACTTC. This gives the protein CASSLSPYEQYF. The gene calls are TRBV5-4 and TRBJ2-7; D not certain. This CDR3 has 12 amino acids. Germline assignment: CDR1 SGHNT and CDR2 YYREEE (reference sequence). V lost 5 bases, J lost 2 bases, and 8 bases lay in between.

CDR3 in amino acids: CASSPGQGHQPQHF. In DNA form, the CDR3 reads TGTGCCAGCTCACCGGGACAGGGCCATCAGCCCCAGCATTTT. This rearrangement joins TRBV18 to TRBJ1-5; 9 nucleotides line up with TRBD1. The germline CDR1 and CDR2 sequences are KGHSH and LQKENI. The ends lost 3 bases at V and 5 bases at J; junction bases unmatched: 2. There are 14 residues in the CDR3.

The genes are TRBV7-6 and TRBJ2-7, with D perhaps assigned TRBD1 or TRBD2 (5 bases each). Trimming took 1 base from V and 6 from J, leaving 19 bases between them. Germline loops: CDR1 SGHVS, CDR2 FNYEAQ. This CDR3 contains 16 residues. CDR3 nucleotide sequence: TGTGCCAGCAGCTTAGTGGGCCAGGGACCCTCGTTCGAGCAGTACTTC. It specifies CASSLVGQGPSFEQYF.

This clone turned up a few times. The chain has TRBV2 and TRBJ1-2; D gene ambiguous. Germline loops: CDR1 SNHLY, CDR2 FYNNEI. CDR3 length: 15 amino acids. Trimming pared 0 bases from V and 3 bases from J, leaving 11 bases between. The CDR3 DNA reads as TGTGCCAGCAGTGAAGCTGCGTCCCGGGACTATGGCTACACCTTC. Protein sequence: CASSEAASRDYGYTF.

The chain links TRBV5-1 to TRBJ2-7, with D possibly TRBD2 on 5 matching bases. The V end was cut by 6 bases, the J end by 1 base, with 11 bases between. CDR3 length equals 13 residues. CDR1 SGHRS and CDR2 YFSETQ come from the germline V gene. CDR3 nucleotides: TGCGCCAGCAAGACGACGGGATCCTACGAGCAGTACTTC. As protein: CASKTTGSYEQYF.

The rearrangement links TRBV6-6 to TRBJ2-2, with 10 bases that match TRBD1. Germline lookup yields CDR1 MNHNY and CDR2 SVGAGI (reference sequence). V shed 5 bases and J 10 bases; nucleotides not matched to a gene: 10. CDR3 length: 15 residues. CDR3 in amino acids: CASSDGQGGYEELFF. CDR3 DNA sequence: TGTGCCAGCAGTGACGGACAGGGGGGATACGAGGAGCTGTTTTTT.

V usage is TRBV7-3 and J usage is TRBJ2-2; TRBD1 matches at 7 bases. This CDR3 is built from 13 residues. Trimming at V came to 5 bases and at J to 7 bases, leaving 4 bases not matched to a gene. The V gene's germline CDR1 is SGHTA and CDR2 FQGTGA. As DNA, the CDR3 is TGTGCCAGCAGCGTCAGGGGGTTCGGGGAGCTGTTTTTT. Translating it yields CASSVRGFGELFF.

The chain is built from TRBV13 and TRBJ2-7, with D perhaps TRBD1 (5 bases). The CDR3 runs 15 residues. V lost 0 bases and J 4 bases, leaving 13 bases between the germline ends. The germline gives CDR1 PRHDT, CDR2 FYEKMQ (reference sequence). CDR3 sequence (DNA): TGTGCCAGCAGCTTAGGGACCCAGACAGTTTACGAGCAGTACTTC. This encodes CASSLGTQTVYEQYF.

The CDR3 nucleotides are TGTGCCACCAGCACACGCTCCGTTGTAGCGGAGATCTACAATGAGCAGTTCTTC. The encoded protein is CATSTRSVVAEIYNEQFF. This chain joins TRBV15 and TRBJ2-1; D perhaps matches TRBD2 (6 bases). The germline CDR1 and CDR2 sequences are LNHNV and YYDKDF (reference sequence). The CDR3 extends over 18 amino acids. Trimming stripped 4 bases from V and 3 bases from J, with 22 bases between. Full variable domain (remainder filled in from reference TRBV15 and TRBJ2-1): DAMVIQNPRYQVTQFGKPVTLSCSQTLNHNVMYWYQQKSSQAPKLLFHYYDKDFNNEADTPDNFQSRRPNTSFCFLDIRSPGLGDTAMYLCATSTRSVVAEIYNEQFFGPGTRLTVL.

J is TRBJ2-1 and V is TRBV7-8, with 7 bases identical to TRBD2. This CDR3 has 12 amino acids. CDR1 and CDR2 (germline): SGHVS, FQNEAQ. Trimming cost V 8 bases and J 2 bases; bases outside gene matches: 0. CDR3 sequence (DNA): TGTGCCAGCGGACTAGCCTACAATGAGCAGTTCTTC. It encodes CASGLAYNEQFF.

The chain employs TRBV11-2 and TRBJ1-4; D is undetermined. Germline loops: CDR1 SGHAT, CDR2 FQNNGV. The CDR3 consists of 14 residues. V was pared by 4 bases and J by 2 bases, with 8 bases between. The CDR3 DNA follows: TGTGCCAGCAGCTACGATTGGACTAATGAAAAACTGTTTTTT. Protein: CASSYDWTNEKLFF.

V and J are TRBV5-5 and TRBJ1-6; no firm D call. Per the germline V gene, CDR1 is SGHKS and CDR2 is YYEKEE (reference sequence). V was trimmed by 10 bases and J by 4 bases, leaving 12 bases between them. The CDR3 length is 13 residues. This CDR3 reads CARPGRYNSPLHF. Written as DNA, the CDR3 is TGTGCCCGCCCGGGCCGGTATAATTCACCCCTCCACTTT.

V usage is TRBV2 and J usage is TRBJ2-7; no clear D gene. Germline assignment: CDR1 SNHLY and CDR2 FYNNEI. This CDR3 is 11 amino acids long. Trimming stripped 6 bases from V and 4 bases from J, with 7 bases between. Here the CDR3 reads CASRGPYEQYF. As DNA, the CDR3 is TGTGCCAGCAGAGGGCCTTACGAGCAGTACTTC.

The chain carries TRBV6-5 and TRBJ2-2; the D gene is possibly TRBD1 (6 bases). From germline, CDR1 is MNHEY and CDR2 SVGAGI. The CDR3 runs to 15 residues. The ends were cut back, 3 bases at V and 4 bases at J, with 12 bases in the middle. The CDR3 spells CASSYQGLGTGELFF. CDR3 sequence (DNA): TGTGCCAGCAGTTATCAGGGGCTGGGCACCGGGGAGCTGTTTTTT.

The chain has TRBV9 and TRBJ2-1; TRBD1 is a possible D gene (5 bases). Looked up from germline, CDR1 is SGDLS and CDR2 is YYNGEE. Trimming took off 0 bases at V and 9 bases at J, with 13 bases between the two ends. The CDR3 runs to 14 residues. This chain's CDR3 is CASSVVQGKAEQFF. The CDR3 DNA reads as TGTGCCAGCAGCGTAGTTCAGGGTAAGGCTGAGCAGTTCTTC.

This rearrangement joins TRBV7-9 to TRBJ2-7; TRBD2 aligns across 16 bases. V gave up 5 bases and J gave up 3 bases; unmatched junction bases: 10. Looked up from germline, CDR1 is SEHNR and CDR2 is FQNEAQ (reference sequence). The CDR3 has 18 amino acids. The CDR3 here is CASSRGLAGGPARYEQYF. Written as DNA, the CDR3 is TGTGCCAGCAGCAGGGGACTAGCGGGAGGGCCGGCCCGCTACGAGCAGTACTTC.

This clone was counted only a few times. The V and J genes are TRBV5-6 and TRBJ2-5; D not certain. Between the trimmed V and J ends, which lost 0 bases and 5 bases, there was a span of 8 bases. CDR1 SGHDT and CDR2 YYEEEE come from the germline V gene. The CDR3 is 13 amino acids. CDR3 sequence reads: CASSLGMGETQYF. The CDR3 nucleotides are TGTGCCAGCAGCTTGGGGATGGGGGAGACCCAGTACTTC. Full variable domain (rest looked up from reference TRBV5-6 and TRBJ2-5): DAGVTQSPTHLIKTRGQQVTLRCSPKSGHDTVSWYQQALGQGPQFIFQYYEEEERQRGNFPDRFSGHQFPNYSSELNVNALLLGDSALYLCASSLGMGETQYFGPGTRLLVL.

The CDR3 is CASSPGQGPNSPLHF. The CDR3 coding sequence is TGTGCCAGCAGCCCGGGACAGGGTCCCAATTCACCCCTCCACTTT. J is TRBJ1-6 and V is TRBV7-6; 9 positions match TRBD1. This CDR3 has 15 amino acids. Germline lookup yields CDR1 SGHVS and CDR2 FNYEAQ. V shed 5 bases and J 7 bases; nucleotides not matched to a gene: 6.

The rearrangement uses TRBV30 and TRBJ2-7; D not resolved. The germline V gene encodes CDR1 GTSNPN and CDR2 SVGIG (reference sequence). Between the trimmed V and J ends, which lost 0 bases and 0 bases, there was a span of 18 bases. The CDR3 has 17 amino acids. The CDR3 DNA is TGTGCCTGGAGTGTATGGCGACAACCTCTCAGCTCCTACGAGCAGTACTTC. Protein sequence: CAWSVWRQPLSSYEQYF.

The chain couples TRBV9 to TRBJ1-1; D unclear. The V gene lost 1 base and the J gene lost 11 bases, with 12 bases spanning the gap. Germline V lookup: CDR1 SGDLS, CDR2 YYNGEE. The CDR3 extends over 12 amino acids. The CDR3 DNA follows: TGTGCCAGCAGCGTATCAGATCCCCGGGCTTTCTTT. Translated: CASSVSDPRAFF.

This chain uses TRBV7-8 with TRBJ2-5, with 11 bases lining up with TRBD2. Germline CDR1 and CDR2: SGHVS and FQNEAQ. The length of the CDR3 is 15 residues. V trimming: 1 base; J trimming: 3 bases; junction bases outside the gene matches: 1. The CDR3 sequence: CASSLVGLAEETQYF. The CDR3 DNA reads TGTGCCAGCAGCTTAGTGGGACTAGCGGAAGAGACCCAGTACTTC. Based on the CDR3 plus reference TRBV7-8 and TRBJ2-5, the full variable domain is GAGVSQSPRYKVAKRGQDVALRCDPISGHVSLFWYQQALGQGPEFLTYFQNEAQLDKSGLPSDRFFAERPEGSVSTLKIQRTQQEDSAVYLCASSLVGLAEETQYFGPGTRLLVL.

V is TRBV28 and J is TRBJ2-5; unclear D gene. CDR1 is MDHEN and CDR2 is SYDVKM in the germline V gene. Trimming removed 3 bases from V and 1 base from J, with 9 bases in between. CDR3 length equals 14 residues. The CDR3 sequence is CASSFPAGQETQYF. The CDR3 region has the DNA TGTGCCAGCAGTTTTCCCGCCGGCCAAGAGACCCAGTACTTC. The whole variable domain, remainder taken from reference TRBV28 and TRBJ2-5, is DVKVTQSSRYLVKRTGEKVFLECVQDMDHENMFWYRQDPGLGLRLIYFSYDVKMKEKGDIPEGYSVSREKKERFSLILESASTNQTSMYLCASSFPAGQETQYFGPGTRLLVL.

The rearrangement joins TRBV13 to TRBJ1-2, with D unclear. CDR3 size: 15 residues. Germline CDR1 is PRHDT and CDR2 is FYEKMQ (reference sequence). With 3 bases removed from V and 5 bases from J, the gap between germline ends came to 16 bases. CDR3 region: CASSFAPTRRYGYTF. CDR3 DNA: TGTGCCAGCAGCTTCGCGCCCACCCGTCGGTATGGCTACACCTTC.

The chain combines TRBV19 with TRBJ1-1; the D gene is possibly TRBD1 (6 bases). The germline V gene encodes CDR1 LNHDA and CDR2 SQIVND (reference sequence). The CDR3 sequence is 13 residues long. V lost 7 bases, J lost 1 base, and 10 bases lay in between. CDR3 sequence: CASKGVGNTEAFF. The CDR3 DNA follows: TGTGCCAGTAAGGGGGTGGGGAACACTGAAGCTTTCTTT.